This T cell receptor (beta chain) was identified in a study of Graves' ophthalmopathy and Graves' hyperthyroidism. Study results and limitations: Detected in blood as well were most expanded thyroid clonotypes with frequency above 0.001.

The sample holds many counts of this clonotype. Antigen unknown. The V end was cut by 2 bases, the J end by 0 bases, with 7 bases between. Germline V gene lookup returns CDR1 MNHEY and CDR2 SVGAGI. This CDR3 region has 15 residues. From RNA, the CDR3 regions of TCR beta chains were amplified and sequenced. First-round RT-PCR employed HTBI primers, with a second-round multiplex PCR after it. One entry per CDR3 protein results from TCRdb running MiXCR on the multiplex PCR reads. The sample yields 40,000 or so distinct CDR3 sequences, 40% to 65% seen once. Ophthalmopathy donors' eye disease showed moderate-to-severe activity, CAS of at least 3, NOSPECS of at least 4 and duration under 3 months. The diagnosis combined clinical symptoms, thyroxine, TRAb, thyroid ultrasound and orbital computed tomography scans.

The TCR sequence derives from an adult man with Graves' ophthalmopathy. The sequenced sample was peripheral blood. This sequence joins TRBV6-5 and TRBJ2-2; D is unclear. The CDR3 spells CASSYAGPNTGELFF. The CDR3 DNA sequence: TGTGCCAGCAGTTACGCTGGGCCGAACACCGGGGAGCTGTTTTTT.